This T cell receptor (beta chain) originates from a study of cytomegalovirus exposure and HLA in healthy donors. Study-wide points: Association of about 17,000 TCR beta sequences with HLA alleles was found at 0.05 false discovery rate in a later analysis.

Note on this clone: Its antigen is not identified.

The PCR had 60 Vbeta and 13 Jbeta primers. Generated by immunoSEQ multiplex PCR, the TCRdb table keeps only in-frame clones and is missing some. This table has roughly 180,000 clones, roughly 80% appearing once. CDR1 and CDR2 (germline): SEHNR, FQNEAQ (reference sequence). The V gene end was trimmed by 4 bases and the J gene end by 1 base; junction bases not matched to a gene: 9. This CDR3 is built from 17 residues. This TCR was recovered from a man aged 18 to 35 in good health and CMV-seronegative. The specimen was PBMCs. The rearrangement joins TRBV7-9 to TRBJ2-2, with TRBD1 identical over 7 bases. CDR3 amino acids: CASSWETGRRNTGELFF. In DNA form, the CDR3 reads TGTGCCAGCAGCTGGGAGACAGGGCGTAGGAACACCGGGGAGCTGTTTTTT.